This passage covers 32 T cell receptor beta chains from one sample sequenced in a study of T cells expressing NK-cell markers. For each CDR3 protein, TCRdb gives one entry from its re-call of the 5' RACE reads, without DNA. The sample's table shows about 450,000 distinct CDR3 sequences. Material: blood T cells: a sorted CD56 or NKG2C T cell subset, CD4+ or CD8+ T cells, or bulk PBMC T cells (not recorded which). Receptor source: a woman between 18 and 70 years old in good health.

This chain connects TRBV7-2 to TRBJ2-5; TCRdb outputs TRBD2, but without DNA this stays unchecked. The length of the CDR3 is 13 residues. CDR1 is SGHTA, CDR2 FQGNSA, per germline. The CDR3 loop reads CAGLARPRETQYF.

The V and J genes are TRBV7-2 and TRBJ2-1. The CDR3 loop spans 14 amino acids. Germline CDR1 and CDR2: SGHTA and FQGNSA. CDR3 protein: CASSLGRPNNEQFF. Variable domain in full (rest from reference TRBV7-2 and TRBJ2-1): GAGVSQSPSNKVTEKGKDVELRCDPISGHTALYWYRQSLGQGLEFLIYFQGNSAPDKSGLPSDRFSAERTGGSVSTLTIQRTQQEDSAVYLCASSLGRPNNEQFFGPGTRLTVL.

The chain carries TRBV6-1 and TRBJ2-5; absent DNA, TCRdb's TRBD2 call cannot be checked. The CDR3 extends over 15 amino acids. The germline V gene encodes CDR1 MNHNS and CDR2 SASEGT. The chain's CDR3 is CASSALAGSQETQYF.

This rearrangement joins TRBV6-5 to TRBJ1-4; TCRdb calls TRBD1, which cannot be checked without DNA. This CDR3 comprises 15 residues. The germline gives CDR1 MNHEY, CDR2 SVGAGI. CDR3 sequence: CASSYFQGTNEKLFF.

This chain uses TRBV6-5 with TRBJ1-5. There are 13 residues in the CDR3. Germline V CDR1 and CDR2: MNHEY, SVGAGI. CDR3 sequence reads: CASSLAGKEPQHF.

The CDR3 here is CASSPLGKGEYNEQFF. The chain carries TRBV5-4 and TRBJ2-1; TCRdb reports TRBD1, a call that lacks DNA to check it against. CDR3 length: 16 residues. CDR1 is SGHNT, CDR2 YYREEE, per germline (reference sequence).

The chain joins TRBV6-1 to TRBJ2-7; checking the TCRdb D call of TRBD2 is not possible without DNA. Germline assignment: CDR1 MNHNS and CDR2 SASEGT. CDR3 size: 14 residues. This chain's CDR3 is CASSPAGGGYEQYF.

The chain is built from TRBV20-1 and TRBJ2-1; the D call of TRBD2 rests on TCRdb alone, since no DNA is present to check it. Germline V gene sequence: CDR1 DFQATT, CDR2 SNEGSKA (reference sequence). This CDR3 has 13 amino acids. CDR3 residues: CSARTSNYNEQFF.

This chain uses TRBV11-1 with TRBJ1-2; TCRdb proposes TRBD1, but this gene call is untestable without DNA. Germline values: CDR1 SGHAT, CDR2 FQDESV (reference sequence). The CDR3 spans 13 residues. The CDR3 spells CASSPGQGGGYTF.

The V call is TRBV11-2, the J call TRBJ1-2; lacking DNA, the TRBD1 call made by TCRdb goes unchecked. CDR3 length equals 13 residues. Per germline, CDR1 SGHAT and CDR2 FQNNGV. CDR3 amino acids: CASSPQGGYGYTF.

The CDR3 here is CASSRQNSPLHF. The V and J genes are TRBV27 and TRBJ1-6. The CDR3 has 12 amino acids. CDR1 and CDR2 (germline): MNHEY, SMNVEV (reference sequence).

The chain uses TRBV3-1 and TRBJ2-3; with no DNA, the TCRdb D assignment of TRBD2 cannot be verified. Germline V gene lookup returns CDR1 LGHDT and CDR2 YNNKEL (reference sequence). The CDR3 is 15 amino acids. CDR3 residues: CASSPRTSGTDTQYF.

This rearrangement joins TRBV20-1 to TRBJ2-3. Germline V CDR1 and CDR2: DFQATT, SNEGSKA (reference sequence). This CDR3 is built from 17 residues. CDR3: CSARAFQKGGPQSTQYF.

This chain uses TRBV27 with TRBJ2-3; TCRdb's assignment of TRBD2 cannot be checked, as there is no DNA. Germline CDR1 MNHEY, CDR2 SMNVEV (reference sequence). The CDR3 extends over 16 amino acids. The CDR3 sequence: CASSPSRTQSTDTQYF.

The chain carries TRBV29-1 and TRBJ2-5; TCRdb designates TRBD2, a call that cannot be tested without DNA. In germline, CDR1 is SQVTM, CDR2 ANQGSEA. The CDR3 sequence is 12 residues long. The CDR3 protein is CSVSAGQETQYF.

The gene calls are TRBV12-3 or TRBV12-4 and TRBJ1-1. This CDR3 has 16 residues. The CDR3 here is CASSFPQNGFGAEAFF.

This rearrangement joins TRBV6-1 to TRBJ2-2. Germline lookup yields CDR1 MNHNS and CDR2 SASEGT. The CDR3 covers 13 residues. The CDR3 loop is CASRFGVSGELFF.

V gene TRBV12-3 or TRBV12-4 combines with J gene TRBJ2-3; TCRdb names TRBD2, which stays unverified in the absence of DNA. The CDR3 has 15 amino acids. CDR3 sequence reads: CASSLIAGRTDTQYF.

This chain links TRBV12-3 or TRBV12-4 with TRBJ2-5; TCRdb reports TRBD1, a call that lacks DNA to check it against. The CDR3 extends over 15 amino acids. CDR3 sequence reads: CASSGGGYHQETQYF.

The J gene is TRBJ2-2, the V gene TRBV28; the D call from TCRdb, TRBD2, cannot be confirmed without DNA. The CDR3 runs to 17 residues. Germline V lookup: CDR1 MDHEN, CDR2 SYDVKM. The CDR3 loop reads CASSSGAAGVWAGELFF.

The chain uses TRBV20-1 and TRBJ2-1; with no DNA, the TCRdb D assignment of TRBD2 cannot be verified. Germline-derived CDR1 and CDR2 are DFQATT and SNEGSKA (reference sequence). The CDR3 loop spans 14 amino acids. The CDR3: CSWVIAGAGHEQFF.

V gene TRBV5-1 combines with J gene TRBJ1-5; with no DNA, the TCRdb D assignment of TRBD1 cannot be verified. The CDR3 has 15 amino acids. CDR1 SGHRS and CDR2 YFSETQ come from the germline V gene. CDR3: CASSSRDMICQPQHF.

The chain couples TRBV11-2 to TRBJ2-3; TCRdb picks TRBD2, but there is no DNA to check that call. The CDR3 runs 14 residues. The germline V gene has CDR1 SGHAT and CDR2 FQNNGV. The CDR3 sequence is CASRPAGSTDTQYF.

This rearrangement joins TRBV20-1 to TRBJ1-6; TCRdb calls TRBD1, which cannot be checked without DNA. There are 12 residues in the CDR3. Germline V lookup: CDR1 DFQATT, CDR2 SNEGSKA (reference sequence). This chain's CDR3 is CSAKEGVSPLHF.

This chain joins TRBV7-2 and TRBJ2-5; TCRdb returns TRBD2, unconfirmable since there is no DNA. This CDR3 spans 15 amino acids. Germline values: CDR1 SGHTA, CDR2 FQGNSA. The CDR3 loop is CASSLGGMPGETQYF.

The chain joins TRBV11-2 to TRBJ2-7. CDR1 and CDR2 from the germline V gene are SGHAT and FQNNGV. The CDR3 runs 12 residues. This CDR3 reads CASNQDSYEQYF.

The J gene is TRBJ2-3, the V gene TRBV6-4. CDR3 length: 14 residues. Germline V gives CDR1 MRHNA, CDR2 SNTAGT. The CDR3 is CASSDSIGADTQYF.

CDR3 in amino acids: CASSPRIAGSTDTQYF. The chain employs TRBV7-9 and TRBJ2-3; lacking DNA, the TRBD2 call made by TCRdb goes unchecked. Germline-derived CDR1 and CDR2 are SEHNR and FQNEAQ (reference sequence). The CDR3 is 16 residues long.

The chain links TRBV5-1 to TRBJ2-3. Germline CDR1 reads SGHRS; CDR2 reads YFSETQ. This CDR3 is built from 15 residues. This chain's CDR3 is CASSIVGTSTDTQYF.

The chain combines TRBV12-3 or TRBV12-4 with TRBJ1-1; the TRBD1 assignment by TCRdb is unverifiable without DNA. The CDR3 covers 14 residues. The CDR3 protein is CASSPTTGGGRAFF.

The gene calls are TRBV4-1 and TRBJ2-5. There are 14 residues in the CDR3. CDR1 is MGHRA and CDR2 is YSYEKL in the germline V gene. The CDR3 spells CASTLLPYQETQYF.

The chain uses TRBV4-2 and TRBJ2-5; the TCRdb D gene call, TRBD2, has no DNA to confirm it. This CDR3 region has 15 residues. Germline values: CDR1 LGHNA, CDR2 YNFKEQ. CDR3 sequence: CASSQLVTGQETQYF.